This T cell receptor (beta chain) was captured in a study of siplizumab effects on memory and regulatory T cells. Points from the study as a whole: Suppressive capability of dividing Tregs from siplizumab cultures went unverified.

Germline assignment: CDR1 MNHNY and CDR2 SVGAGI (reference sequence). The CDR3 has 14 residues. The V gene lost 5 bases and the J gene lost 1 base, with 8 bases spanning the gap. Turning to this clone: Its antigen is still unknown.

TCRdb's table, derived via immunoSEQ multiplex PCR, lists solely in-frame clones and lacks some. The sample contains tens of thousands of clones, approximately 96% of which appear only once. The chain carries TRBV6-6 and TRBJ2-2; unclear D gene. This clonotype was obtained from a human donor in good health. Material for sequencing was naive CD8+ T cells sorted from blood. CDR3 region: CASSPWQNTGELFF. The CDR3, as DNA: TGTGCCAGCAGTCCGTGGCAGAACACCGGGGAGCTGTTTTTT.